The 10 T cell receptor beta chains in this list originate from one sample, sequenced in a study of control samples from healthy donors and cancer patients. The assay was immunoSEQ multiplex PCR, and TCRdb's table has in-frame clones only and misses some. The table has about 130,000 clones, about 88% seen once; the top ten hold roughly 3.2%. What was sequenced was blood. These receptors were obtained from a man in his forties or fifties in good health.

The chain joins TRBV2 to TRBJ2-5, with TRBD1 matching over 12 bases. Trimming at V came to 6 bases and at J to 5 bases, leaving 16 bases not matched to a gene. Germline V CDR1 and CDR2: SNHLY, FYNNEI. CDR3 length: 18 amino acids. CDR3 in DNA: TGTGCCAGCAGCGGATGGGGGACAGGGGGCCGGCTAGGTGAGACCCAGTACTTC. This translates into CASSGWGTGGRLGETQYF.

This rearrangement joins TRBV11-2 to TRBJ1-4, with no clear D. Germline CDR1 reads SGHAT; CDR2 reads FQNNGV. The germline V and J ends were trimmed by 2 bases and 7 bases, with 11 bases remaining between them. This CDR3 has 14 residues. CDR3 bases: TGTGCCAGCAGCTTACGGCTCGAGCGTGAAAAACTGTTTTTT. It encodes CASSLRLEREKLFF.

This clone was found once. This rearrangement joins TRBV9 to TRBJ2-6; 7 bases are shared with TRBD1. This CDR3 comprises 18 residues. The ends lost 6 bases at V and 0 bases at J; junction bases unmatched: 12. From germline, CDR1 is SGDLS and CDR2 YYNGEE. As DNA, the CDR3 is TGTGCCAGCAATTGGGGAGTTGGGACAGACTCTGGGGCCAACGTCCTGACTTTC. The encoded protein is CASNWGVGTDSGANVLTF.

The V and J genes are TRBV5-5 and TRBJ2-1, with 8 nucleotides matching TRBD1. Germline V gives CDR1 SGHKS, CDR2 YYEKEE (reference sequence). This CDR3 is built from 16 residues. Unmatched junction bases numbered 9, after V lost 3 bases and J lost 4 bases. The CDR3 loop is CASSSKGQEIYNEQFF. In nucleotides, the CDR3 is TGTGCCAGCAGCTCGAAGGGACAGGAGATATACAATGAGCAGTTCTTC. The full variable domain, rest sourced from reference TRBV5-5 and TRBJ2-1, is DAGVTQSPTHLIKTRGQQVTLRCSPISGHKSVSWYQQVLGQGPQFIFQYYEKEERGRGNFPDRFSARQFPNYSSELNVNALLLGDSALYLCASSSKGQEIYNEQFFGPGTRLTVL.

This rearrangement joins TRBV6-5 to TRBJ2-7; weak D call: TRBD2 (5 bases). The CDR3 consists of 13 residues. CDR1 is MNHEY and CDR2 is SVGAGI in the germline V gene. V dropped 6 bases and J dropped 3 bases, with 12 bases sitting between them. DNA for the CDR3: TGTGCCAGCAGGTGGTCGGGGAACTACGAGCAGTACTTC. Translating gives CASRWSGNYEQYF.

The chain employs TRBV18 and TRBJ2-7, with D possibly TRBD2 on 5 matching bases. Germline values: CDR1 KGHSH, CDR2 LQKENI. V was clipped by 0 bases and J by 2 bases, with 11 bases between them. The CDR3 is made up of 15 amino acids. The CDR3 coding sequence is TGTGCCAGCTCACCACCGGCATCCGGGGCCTACGAGCAGTACTTC. Protein: CASSPPASGAYEQYF.

The CDR3 coding sequence is TGTGCCTGCGCAAGGGGGAACACTGAAGCTTTCTTT. Its translation: CACARGNTEAFF. This rearrangement joins TRBV30 to TRBJ1-1; maybe TRBD1 (5 bases). With 6 bases removed from V and 1 base from J, the gap between germline ends came to 9 bases. The CDR3 runs 12 residues. CDR1 and CDR2 from the germline V gene are GTSNPN and SVGIG (reference sequence).

The chain uses TRBV25-1 and TRBJ1-4; TRBD1 might be the D (6 bases). CDR1 and CDR2 (germline): MGHDK, SYGVNS. V was trimmed by 9 bases and J by 7 bases, leaving 15 bases between them. There are 13 residues in the CDR3. The CDR3 region is CASSGGAGEKLFF. In DNA, the CDR3 is TGTGCCAGTTCTGGGGGGGCGGGTGAAAAACTGTTTTTT. The full variable domain, rest sourced from reference TRBV25-1 and TRBJ1-4, is EADIYQTPRYLVIGTGKKITLECSQTMGHDKMYWYQQDPGMELHLIHYSYGVNSTEKGDLSSESTVSRIRTEHFPLTLESARPSHTSQYLCASSGGAGEKLFFGSGTQLSVL.

The chain carries TRBV7-3 and TRBJ2-6; D possibly uses TRBD1 or TRBD2 (7 bases each). CDR1 SGHTA and CDR2 FQGTGA come from the germline V gene. Trimming removed 5 bases from V and 0 bases from J, with 23 bases in between. The CDR3 has 20 residues. In DNA form, the CDR3 reads TGTGCCAGCAGCGAACCCCGGGGGGACAGACCTAGCTCTGGGGCCAACGTCCTGACTTTC. This codes for CASSEPRGDRPSSGANVLTF. Using reference TRBV7-3 and TRBJ2-6 for the parts outside the CDR3, the full variable domain is GAGVSQTPSNKVTEKGKYVELRCDPISGHTALYWYRQSLGQGPEFLIYFQGTGAADDSGLPNDRFFAVRPEGSVSTLKIQRTERGDSAVYLCASSEPRGDRPSSGANVLTFGAGSRLTVL.

This CDR3 is CASRRDGAYEQYF. The DNA of the CDR3 is TGTGCCAGCAGGCGGGACGGGGCCTACGAGCAGTACTTC. The chain has TRBV6-5 and TRBJ2-7, with a possible D match to TRBD2 (6 bases). The CDR3 sequence is 13 residues long. CDR1 is MNHEY and CDR2 is SVGAGI in the germline V gene. V gave up 6 bases and J gave up 2 bases, with 11 bases separating them.